Listed below are T cell receptor beta chains from one sample, sequenced in a study of multiple sclerosis patients with progressive multifocal leukoencephalopathy. Clones were read by immunoSEQ multiplex PCR, and TCRdb kept only the in-frame ones, dropping some. The sample shows about 28,000 clones, 90% of them seen only once. The sample consisted of PBMCs, taken from a patient treated with natalizumab. The origin of the receptors is a human donor with multiple sclerosis. Both conserved end residues are part of each CDR3. A D gene is named only where the DNA matches it firmly. Clone size is given for some rows only: seen once, a few or many times, or a class if the clone is expanded.

CGGQLNTEAFF,TGCGGGGGACAGTTGAACACTGAAGCTTTCTTT,NA,TRBD1,TRBJ1-1,TRBV20-1
CASSLTGHPNTEAFF,TGTGCCAGCAGTTTGACGGGACATCCGAACACTGAAGCTTTCTTT,NA,NA,TRBJ1-1,TRBV7-3
CASSSEPGHEQYEQYF,TGTGCCAGCAGCTCTGAACCGGGACACGAGCAGTACGAGCAGTACTTC,NA,NA,TRBJ2-7,TRBV7-9
CASRQGEQFF,TGTGCCAGCAGACAGGGGGAGCAGTTCTTC,NA,TRBD1,TRBJ2-1,TRBV6-1
CASSPRVDYGTDTQYF,TGTGCCAGCTCACCACGGGTGGATTACGGCACAGATACGCAGTATTTT,NA,NA,TRBJ2-3,TRBV18
CASHTGTPQHF,TGTGCCAGCCATACAGGAACCCCCCAGCATTTT,NA,NA,TRBJ1-5,TRBV6-4
CASSLGTVTNEKLFF,TGCGCCAGCAGCTTGGGCACGGTAACTAATGAAAAACTGTTTTTT,NA,NA,TRBJ1-4,TRBV4-1
CASSLAPYGNTGELFF,TGCGCCAGCAGCTTGGCTCCATATGGGAACACCGGGGAGCTGTTTTTT,NA,NA,TRBJ2-2,TRBV5-1
CASGLGLAGIGDEQFF,TGTGCTAGTGGTTTGGGGCTAGCGGGGATTGGCGATGAGCAGTTCTTC,NA,TRBD2,TRBJ2-1,TRBV12-5
CASSFGTENTEAFF,TGTGCCAGCAGCTTTGGGACCGAGAACACTGAAGCTTTCTTT,NA,NA,TRBJ1-1,TRBV9
CASSEQGNTEAFF,TGTGCCAGCAGCGAGCAGGGAAACACTGAAGCTTTCTTT,NA,NA,TRBJ1-1,TRBV4-2
CASSPRWDFATNEKLFF,TGTGCCAGCTCGCCACGGTGGGACTTTGCAACTAATGAAAAACTGTTTTTT,NA,NA,TRBJ1-4,TRBV18
CASSTAGTGYGSEAFF,TGTGCCAGCAGCACAGCCGGGACAGGGTACGGCTCTGAAGCTTTCTTT,NA,TRBD1,TRBJ1-1,TRBV13
CASSNRRDTEAFF,TGTGCCAGCAGTAACCGCCGAGACACTGAAGCTTTCTTT,once,NA,TRBJ1-1,TRBV6-1
CASSYSGQAGEAFF,TGTGCCAGCAGTTACTCCGGACAGGCCGGTGAAGCTTTCTTT,once,TRBD1,TRBJ1-1,TRBV6-5
CASSLTGDYEQYF,TGTGCCAGCAGCTTGACAGGGGACTACGAGCAGTACTTC,NA,TRBD1,TRBJ2-7,TRBV7-8
CASSVGPGGSEAFF,TGTGCCAGCAGTGTAGGCCCGGGGGGCTCTGAAGCTTTCTTT,NA,NA,TRBJ1-1,TRBV2
CASSIGGAPEAFF,TGTGCCAGCAGCATTGGGGGGGCCCCTGAAGCTTTCTTT,NA,NA,TRBJ1-1,TRBV5-6
CASSPLGDYGYTF,TGCGCCAGCAGCCCGTTGGGGGACTATGGCTACACCTTC,NA,NA,TRBJ1-2,TRBV5-1
CASSMDRGPDGYIF,TGTGCCAGTAGTATGGACAGGGGGCCCGATGGCTACATCTTC,NA,TRBD1,TRBJ1-2,TRBV19